Shown below are 27 T cell receptor beta chains from a single sample sequenced in a study of lymphopenia after photon versus proton radiotherapy. Method: immunoSEQ multiplex PCR; TCRdb's copy keeps in-frame clones and lacks some. The data show about 30,000 clones, 89% seen once. Sequenced here: peripheral blood, sampled from a patient treated with proton-based radiotherapy. These receptors were obtained from an older woman with pancreatic cancer. Some clones in this sample may be carry-over from other donors' samples.

The chain recombines TRBV6-5 with TRBJ2-7; 9 bases match TRBD1. Germline CDR1 is MNHEY and CDR2 is SVGAGI. J was trimmed by 5 bases and V by 9 bases; bases with no gene match: 11. The CDR3 loop spans 14 amino acids. The CDR3 DNA is TGTGCCAGTTCTTGGGACAGGGCAATGGACGAGCAGTACTTC. Protein product: CASSWDRAMDEQYF.

The chain couples TRBV5-4 to TRBJ1-2; TRBD1 matches 8 bases. V trimming: 6 bases; J trimming: 4 bases; junction bases outside the gene matches: 5. The germline V gene has CDR1 SGHNT and CDR2 YYREEE (reference sequence). The CDR3 loop spans 13 amino acids. The CDR3 bases are TGTGCCAGCACAGTGACAGGGGCCTATGGCTACACCTTC. This sequence encodes CASTVTGAYGYTF.

V usage is TRBV10-2 and J usage is TRBJ1-1; D is ambiguous. V lost 0 bases and J lost 4, with 9 bases in between. CDR3 length: 14 residues. Germline-derived CDR1 and CDR2 are WSHSY and SAAADI. CDR3 sequence reads: CASSESEGGTEAFF. The CDR3 DNA follows: TGCGCCAGCAGTGAGTCTGAGGGAGGCACTGAAGCTTTCTTT.

The CDR3: CASSYGQGRTGELFF. CDR3 coding DNA: TGTGCCAGCAGTTACGGACAGGGGCGCACCGGGGAGCTGTTTTTT. This sequence joins TRBV5-4 and TRBJ2-2, with 9 bases aligning to TRBD1. With 5 bases clipped from V and 4 bases from J, the junction kept 6 bases outside the gene matches. This CDR3 comprises 15 residues. Germline CDR1 SGHNT, CDR2 YYREEE (reference sequence).

The chain employs TRBV28 and TRBJ1-2; D is unclear. This CDR3 is built from 14 residues. Trimming cost V 7 bases and J 2 bases, with 14 bases left between them. Germline lookup yields CDR1 MDHEN and CDR2 SYDVKM. CDR3 sequence (DNA): TGTGCCAGCACCGGAAGCCCGATAAACTATGGCTACACCTTC. Residues: CASTGSPINYGYTF.

In its sample, this clone was seen a few times. The rearrangement joins TRBV5-5 to TRBJ1-5, with 10 bases identical to TRBD1. The V gene's germline CDR1 is SGHKS and CDR2 YYEKEE (reference sequence). The CDR3 is made up of 18 amino acids. V was pared by 0 bases and J by 1 base, with 7 bases of the junction left unmatched. The CDR3 DNA reads as TGTGCCAGCAGCTTGGACCCGGGACAGGGGATCAGCAATCAGCCCCAGCATTTT. Residues: CASSLDPGQGISNQPQHF.

The chain combines TRBV15 with TRBJ2-3, with 9 bases lining up with TRBD2. The junction had 15 bases not matched to a gene; V was cut back by 5 bases and J by 6 bases. CDR1 and CDR2 (germline): LNHNV, YYDKDF (reference sequence). This CDR3 has 17 amino acids. CDR3 region: CATSPEVVAGVYDTQYF. The CDR3 coding sequence is TGTGCCACCAGCCCAGAGGTAGTAGCGGGAGTATATGATACGCAGTATTTT.

V and J are TRBV11-2 and TRBJ1-3; D is uncertain. This CDR3 contains 14 residues. CDR1 SGHAT and CDR2 FQNNGV come from the germline V gene. V lost 0 bases and J 3 bases, leaving 6 bases between the germline ends. CDR3 residues: CASSLDSYGNTIYF. CDR3 nucleotides: TGTGCCAGCAGCTTAGACAGCTATGGAAACACCATATATTTT.

V gene TRBV11-2 combines with J gene TRBJ1-5; D is perhaps TRBD1 (5 bases). V was cut by 1 base and J by 3 bases, with 10 bases left in between. Germline CDR1 and CDR2: SGHAT and FQNNGV. The CDR3 totals 15 residues. The chain's CDR3 is CASSLAGHINQPQHF. The CDR3 DNA is TGTGCCAGCAGCTTAGCGGGGCATATCAATCAGCCCCAGCATTTT.

The genes are TRBV4-2 and TRBJ2-1, with 7 bases identical to TRBD1. Germline V gives CDR1 LGHNA, CDR2 YNFKEQ. This CDR3 region has 13 residues. V shed 4 bases, J shed 8 bases, and the junction held 5 bases outside the gene matches. CDR3 sequence: CASSLDRVDEQFF. CDR3 in DNA: TGTGCCAGCAGCCTAGACAGGGTCGATGAGCAGTTCTTC.

The chain uses TRBV28 and TRBJ1-6; no clear D. The length of the CDR3 is 14 residues. The V end was cut by 2 bases, the J end by 10 bases, with 12 bases between. Germline CDR1 MDHEN, CDR2 SYDVKM. Written as DNA, the CDR3 is TGTGCCAGCAGTTTACGGACGTTTCGATCACCCCTCCACTTT. It yields the protein CASSLRTFRSPLHF. Using reference TRBV28 and TRBJ1-6 for the parts outside the CDR3, the full variable domain is DVKVTQSSRYLVKRTGEKVFLECVQDMDHENMFWYRQDPGLGLRLIYFSYDVKMKEKGDIPEGYSVSREKKERFSLILESASTNQTSMYLCASSLRTFRSPLHFGNGTRLTVT.

V is TRBV15 and J is TRBJ2-7; D is possibly TRBD2 (6 bases). CDR1 LNHNV and CDR2 YYDKDF come from the germline V gene (reference sequence). Trimming pared 3 bases from V and 2 bases from J, leaving 14 bases between. CDR3 length: 15 residues. The CDR3: CATSRGGGRTYEQYF. The CDR3 coding sequence is TGTGCCACCAGCAGGGGGGGTGGAAGAACCTACGAGCAGTACTTC. Complete variable domain (other parts from reference TRBV15 and TRBJ2-7): DAMVIQNPRYQVTQFGKPVTLSCSQTLNHNVMYWYQQKSSQAPKLLFHYYDKDFNNEADTPDNFQSRRPNTSFCFLDIRSPGLGDTAMYLCATSRGGGRTYEQYFGPGTRLTVT.

In regard to this clone: One end of the junction does not line up with germline, which may come from a read error. V is TRBV2 and J is TRBJ2-5; 14 bases agree with TRBD2. This CDR3 comprises 17 residues. Germline assignment: CDR1 SNHLY and CDR2 FYNNEI. CDR3 DNA sequence: TGTGCCAGCAGTGAAGGAAGGAGAGGACTAGCGGGAGGAGGAATGGACTTC. This sequence encodes CASSEGRRGLAGGGMDF.

This rearrangement joins TRBV7-9 to TRBJ1-2; 8 bases are a match to TRBD1. From germline, CDR1 is SEHNR and CDR2 FQNEAQ (reference sequence). After removal of 4 bases from V and 1 base from J, the junction contained 2 bases not matched to a gene. This CDR3 comprises 14 residues. The CDR3 sequence: CASSSGQVNYGYTF. The CDR3, as DNA: TGTGCCAGCAGCTCGGGACAGGTTAACTATGGCTACACCTTC. Based on the CDR3 plus reference TRBV7-9 and TRBJ1-2, the full variable domain is DTGVSQNPRHKITKRGQNVTFRCDPISEHNRLYWYRQTLGQGPEFLTYFQNEAQLEKSRLLSDRFSAERPKGSFSTLEIQRTEQGDSAMYLCASSSGQVNYGYTFGSGTRLTVV.

The chain joins TRBV27 to TRBJ2-1; TRBD2 matches at 16 bases. Germline CDR1 and CDR2: MNHEY and SMNVEV (reference sequence). V shed 6 bases and J 8 bases; nucleotides not matched to a gene: 4. This CDR3 comprises 15 residues. DNA of the CDR3: TGTGCCAGCAGCTCCGGGACTAGCGGGAGGGATGAGCAGTTCTTC. Translation gives CASSSGTSGRDEQFF.

V gene TRBV11-2 combines with J gene TRBJ2-7; TRBD1 matches 10 bases. The junction had 15 bases not matched to a gene; V was cut back by 5 bases and J by 2 bases. Per germline, CDR1 SGHAT and CDR2 FQNNGV. The CDR3 is made up of 18 amino acids. In nucleotides, the CDR3 is TGTGCCAGCAGCCCCATCCGCCGGGACAGGGGTACCCCCTACGAGCAGTACTTC. This encodes CASSPIRRDRGTPYEQYF.

This chain joins TRBV19 and TRBJ1-6; D is ambiguous. The germline V gene has CDR1 LNHDA and CDR2 SQIVND (reference sequence). The CDR3 length is 14 residues. With 2 bases removed from V and 7 bases from J, the gap between germline ends came to 9 bases. The CDR3 loop reads CASSIFGTNSPLHF. CDR3 nucleotides: TGTGCCAGTAGTATATTTGGCACCAATTCACCCCTCCACTTT.

The gene calls are TRBV29-1 and TRBJ1-2, with 7 positions matching TRBD1. The CDR3 has 13 residues. V was pared by 7 bases and J by 4 bases, with 9 bases of the junction left unmatched. Per the germline V gene, CDR1 is SQVTM and CDR2 is ANQGSEA. The CDR3 coding sequence is TGCAGCGCTGAGCCCGGGACAGCCTATGGCTACACCTTC. Protein sequence: CSAEPGTAYGYTF.

The chain combines TRBV5-6 with TRBJ1-5, with D unclear. The CDR3 is made up of 16 amino acids. The V and J ends lost 0 bases and 0 bases respectively, with 10 bases between them. Germline V CDR1 and CDR2: SGHDT, YYEEEE. CDR3 nucleotide sequence: TGTGCCAGCAGCTTGGGAGGAGTCTATAGCAATCAGCCCCAGCATTTT. This encodes CASSLGGVYSNQPQHF.

As for this clone: The same CDR3 can be traced to other DNA sequences in this sample. The rearrangement joins TRBV9 to TRBJ2-7, with 7 nucleotides matching TRBD2. The junction had 3 bases not matched to a gene; V was cut back by 0 bases and J by 0 bases. The CDR3 sequence is 15 residues long. The V gene's germline CDR1 is SGDLS and CDR2 YYNGEE. CDR3 bases: TGTGCCAGCAGCGTAGGCAGCGGGGCCTCCTACGAGCAGTACTTC. Its protein product is CASSVGSGASYEQYF. Full variable domain (outside the CDR3, taken from reference TRBV9 and TRBJ2-7): DSGVTQTPKHLITATGQRVTLRCSPRSGDLSVYWYQQSLDQGLQFLIQYYNGEERAKGNILERFSAQQFPDLHSELNLSSLELGDSALYFCASSVGSGASYEQYFGPGTRLTVT.

J is TRBJ2-7 and V is TRBV5-8; D may be TRBD1 or TRBD2 (6 bases each). V gave up 2 bases and J gave up 2 bases, with 23 bases separating them. Germline V gene sequence: CDR1 SGHTS, CDR2 YDEGEE. CDR3 length: 18 residues. CDR3 DNA sequence: TGTGCCAGCAGCTTTTACGGGACAAATCCCCCGGGAGCCTACGAGCAGTACTTC. As protein: CASSFYGTNPPGAYEQYF.

This clone was counted between two and nine times. The rearrangement uses TRBV20-1 and TRBJ2-7, with D unclear. The CDR3 is 11 amino acids. Per the germline V gene, CDR1 is DFQATT and CDR2 is SNEGSKA (reference sequence). V gave up 6 bases and J gave up 2 bases, with 8 bases separating them. CDR3 DNA sequence: TGCAGTGCCTCAGACCCCTACGAGCAGTACTTC. This sequence encodes CSASDPYEQYF.

This chain links TRBV10-3 with TRBJ2-1, with 7 nucleotides matching TRBD2. CDR1 and CDR2 from the germline V gene are ENHRY and SYGVKD. V dropped 3 bases and J dropped 1; count of bases not matched to a gene: 6. CDR3 length: 16 amino acids. CDR3 sequence reads: CAISDWRERSYNEQFF. CDR3 bases: TGTGCCATCAGTGATTGGCGGGAGAGGTCCTACAATGAGCAGTTCTTC.

The chain couples TRBV9 to TRBJ1-3; 7 nucleotides align to TRBD1. V shed 1 base, J shed 7 bases, and the junction held 8 bases outside the gene matches. This CDR3 is built from 15 residues. The germline V gene encodes CDR1 SGDLS and CDR2 YYNGEE. The CDR3 region has the DNA TGTGCCAGCAGCGTAACAGGGGATGAGTGGAACACCATATATTTT. Amino acids: CASSVTGDEWNTIYF.

This chain uses TRBV7-2 with TRBJ1-5; 7 bases map to TRBD1. The germline V gene encodes CDR1 SGHTA and CDR2 FQGNSA. The length of the CDR3 is 14 residues. Losses at the gene ends were 5 bases for V and 1 base for J; bases not matched to a gene: 2. CDR3 coding DNA: TGTGCCAGCAGCGCGGGACAGAGCAATCAGCCCCAGCATTTT. Its protein product is CASSAGQSNQPQHF.

The chain carries TRBV7-2 and TRBJ2-3, with 10 bases aligning to TRBD2. Germline V gene data show CDR1 as SGHTA and CDR2 as FQGNSA. This CDR3 contains 15 residues. Losses at the gene ends were 1 base for V and 6 bases for J; bases not matched to a gene: 4. CDR3 nucleotides: TGTGCCAGCAGCTTAGTGGGTAGCGGGAGGGATACGCAGTATTTT. This codes for CASSLVGSGRDTQYF.

This chain joins TRBV30 and TRBJ2-1; 11 positions agree with TRBD1. With V trimmed by 3 bases and J by 10 bases, 8 bases remained unmatched. The CDR3 has 14 residues. Per germline, CDR1 GTSNPN and CDR2 SVGIG (reference sequence). CDR3 nucleotide sequence: TGTGCCTGGAGAAGAGGACAGGGGGCTAGGGAGCAGTTCTTC. Its protein is CAWRRGQGAREQFF.